This T cell receptor beta chain comes out of a study of early T cells in non-severe SARS-CoV-2 infection. Study-wide background: With bulk RNA from unsorted whole blood as input, sequencing yielded unpaired chains.

Findings and limits, study-wide: A preference for anti-spike CD8 responses marked VDJdb matching, which missed private and CD4 specificities.

This clonotype occurred once. Antigen: not known. Each cDNA molecule carried a unique molecular identifier. Each CDR3 protein is one row after TCRdb ran MiXCR on the 5' RACE reads. The table includes about 60,000 distinct CDR3 sequences, around 13% detected once. The ends lost 4 bases at V and 3 bases at J; junction bases unmatched: 2. The germline V gene has CDR1 SGHTA and CDR2 FQGTGA. CDR3 length: 13 amino acids. The TCR was taken from an adult who was a healthcare worker with PCR-confirmed SARS-CoV-2 infection or an uninfected control (not recorded which). Sequencing used whole blood. The chain recombines TRBV7-3 with TRBJ2-5; TRBD1 matches 7 bases. The CDR3 loop reads CASSSTGEETQYF. The CDR3, as DNA: TGTGCCAGCAGCTCCACAGGGGAAGAGACCCAGTACTTC.